This T cell receptor beta chain came from a study of a mutant IDH1 vaccine in newly diagnosed glioma. For the study at large: Patients received vaccination from 4-6 weeks after radiotherapy alone, or with temozolomide cycles. Of treated patients, around 60% were men and 37.5% women, averaging roughly 37 years.

A remark on this clone: The target antigen is unknown.

In germline, CDR1 is MRHNA, CDR2 SNTAGT. Trimming took off 4 bases at V and 5 bases at J, with 15 bases between the two ends. The CDR3 is made up of 15 amino acids. The time point denotes: week 35, safety follow-up. The investigators gave 300 ug of mutant IDH1 20-mer peptide in each vaccine dose, together with topical imiquimod. Using immunoSEQ multiplex PCR, the repertoire was profiled, and TCRdb retains in-frame clones only, with some absent. The sample lists about 69,000 clones, about 88% occurring once. V gene TRBV6-4 combines with J gene TRBJ2-1, with D possibly being TRBD2 (5 bases). Sequenced here: PBMCs, sampled from a glioma patient whose treatment included an IDH1 peptide vaccine. This TCR derives from a man aged 25 to 40 with glioma. CDR3 amino acids: CASSVANSGDNEQFF. The CDR3 DNA reads as TGTGCCAGCAGTGTTGCCAATTCCGGGGACAATGAGCAGTTCTTC.